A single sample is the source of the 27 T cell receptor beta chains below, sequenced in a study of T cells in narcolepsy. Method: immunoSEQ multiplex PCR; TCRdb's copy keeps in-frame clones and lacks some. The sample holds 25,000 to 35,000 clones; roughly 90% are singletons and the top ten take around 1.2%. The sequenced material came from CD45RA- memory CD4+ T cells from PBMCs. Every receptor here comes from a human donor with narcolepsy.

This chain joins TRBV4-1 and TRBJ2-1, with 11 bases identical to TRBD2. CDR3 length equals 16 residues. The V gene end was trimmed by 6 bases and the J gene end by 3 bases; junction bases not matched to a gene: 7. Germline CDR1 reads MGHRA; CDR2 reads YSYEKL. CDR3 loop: CASRQTTSGVYNEQFF. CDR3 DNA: TGCGCCAGCAGACAAACGACTAGCGGGGTCTACAATGAGCAGTTCTTC.

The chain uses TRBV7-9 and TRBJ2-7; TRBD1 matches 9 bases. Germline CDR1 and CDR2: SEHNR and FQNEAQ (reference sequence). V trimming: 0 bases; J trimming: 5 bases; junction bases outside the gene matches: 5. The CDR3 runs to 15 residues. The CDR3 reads CASSLAGTGLDEQYF. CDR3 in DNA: TGTGCCAGCAGCTTAGCCGGGACAGGGCTGGACGAGCAGTACTTC.

DNA of the CDR3: TGTGCCAGCAGTCAGCTAGGAGGGGCTAGGAACACTGAAGCTTTCTTT. This translates into CASSQLGGARNTEAFF. This chain connects TRBV28 to TRBJ1-1; TRBD1 might be the D (5 bases). V was pared by 5 bases and J by 1 base, with 17 bases between. CDR3 length: 16 residues. Germline CDR1 and CDR2: MDHEN and SYDVKM. The full variable domain, with the rest looked up from reference TRBV28 and TRBJ1-1, is DVKVTQSSRYLVKRTGEKVFLECVQDMDHENMFWYRQDPGLGLRLIYFSYDVKMKEKGDIPEGYSVSREKKERFSLILESASTNQTSMYLCASSQLGGARNTEAFFGQGTRLTVV.

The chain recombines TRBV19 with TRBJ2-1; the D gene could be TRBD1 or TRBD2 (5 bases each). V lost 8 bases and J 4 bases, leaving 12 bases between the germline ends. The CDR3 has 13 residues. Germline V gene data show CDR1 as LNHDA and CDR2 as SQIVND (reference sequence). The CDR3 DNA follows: TGTGCCAGTGGGACGGAACTTTACAATGAGCAGTTCTTC. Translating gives CASGTELYNEQFF.

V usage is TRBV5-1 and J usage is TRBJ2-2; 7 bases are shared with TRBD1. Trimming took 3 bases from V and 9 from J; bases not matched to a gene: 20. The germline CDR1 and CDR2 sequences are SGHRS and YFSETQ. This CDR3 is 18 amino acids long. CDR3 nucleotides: TGCGCCAGCAGCTGGGTGGAATTCAGGACAGGTACCTCCCGGGAGCTGTTTTTT. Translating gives CASSWVEFRTGTSRELFF.

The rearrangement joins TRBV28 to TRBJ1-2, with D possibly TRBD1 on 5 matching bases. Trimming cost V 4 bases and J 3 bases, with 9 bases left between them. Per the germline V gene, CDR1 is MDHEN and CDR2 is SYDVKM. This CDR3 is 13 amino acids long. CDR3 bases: TGTGCCAGCAGTTCGACAGATTACTATGGCTACACCTTC. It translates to CASSSTDYYGYTF.

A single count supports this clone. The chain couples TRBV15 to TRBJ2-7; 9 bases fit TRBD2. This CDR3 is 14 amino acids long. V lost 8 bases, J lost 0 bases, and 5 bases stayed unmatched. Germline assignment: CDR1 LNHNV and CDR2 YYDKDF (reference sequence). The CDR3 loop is CATSRGGTSYEQYF. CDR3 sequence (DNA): TGTGCCACCTCGCGGGGGGGCACCTCCTACGAGCAGTACTTC. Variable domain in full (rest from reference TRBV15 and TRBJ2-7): DAMVIQNPRYQVTQFGKPVTLSCSQTLNHNVMYWYQQKSSQAPKLLFHYYDKDFNNEADTPDNFQSRRPNTSFCFLDIRSPGLGDTAMYLCATSRGGTSYEQYFGPGTRLTVT.

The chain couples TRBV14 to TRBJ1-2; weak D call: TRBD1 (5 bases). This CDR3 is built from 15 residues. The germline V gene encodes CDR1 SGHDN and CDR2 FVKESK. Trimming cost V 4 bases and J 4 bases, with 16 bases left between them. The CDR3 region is CASSRGGAWGYGYTF. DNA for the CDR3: TGTGCCAGCAGCCGAGGAGGGGCTTGGGGCTATGGCTACACCTTC.

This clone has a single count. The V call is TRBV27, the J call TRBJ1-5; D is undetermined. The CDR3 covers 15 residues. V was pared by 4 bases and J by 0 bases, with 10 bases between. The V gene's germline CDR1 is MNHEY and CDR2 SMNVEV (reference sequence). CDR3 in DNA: TGTGCCAGCAGTTCCTCCTCTCATAGCAATCAGCCCCAGCATTTT. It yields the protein CASSSSSHSNQPQHF.

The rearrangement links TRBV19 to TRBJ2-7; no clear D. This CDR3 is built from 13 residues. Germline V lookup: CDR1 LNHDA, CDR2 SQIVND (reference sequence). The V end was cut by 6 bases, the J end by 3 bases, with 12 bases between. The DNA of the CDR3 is TGTGCCAGTAGGGCAGTATCTAGCTACGAGCAGTACTTC. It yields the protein CASRAVSSYEQYF.

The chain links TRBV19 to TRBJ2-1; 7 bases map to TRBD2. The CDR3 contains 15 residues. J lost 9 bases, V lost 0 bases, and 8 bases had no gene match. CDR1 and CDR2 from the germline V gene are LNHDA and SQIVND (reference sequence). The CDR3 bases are TGTGCCAGTAGTATAGAGGGGCGGGAGCGTGTTGAGCAGTTCTTC. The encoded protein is CASSIEGRERVEQFF.

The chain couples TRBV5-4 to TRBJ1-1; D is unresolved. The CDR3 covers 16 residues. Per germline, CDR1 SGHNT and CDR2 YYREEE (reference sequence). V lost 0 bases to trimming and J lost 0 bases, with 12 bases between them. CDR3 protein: CASSLALRFMNTEAFF. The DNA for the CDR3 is TGTGCCAGCAGCTTGGCACTACGGTTCATGAACACTGAAGCTTTCTTT.

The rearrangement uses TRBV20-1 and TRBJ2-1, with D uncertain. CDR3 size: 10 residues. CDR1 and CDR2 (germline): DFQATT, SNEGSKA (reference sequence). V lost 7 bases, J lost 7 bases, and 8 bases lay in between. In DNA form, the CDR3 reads TGCAGTGGGTACGATAATGAGCAGTTCTTC. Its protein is CSGYDNEQFF.

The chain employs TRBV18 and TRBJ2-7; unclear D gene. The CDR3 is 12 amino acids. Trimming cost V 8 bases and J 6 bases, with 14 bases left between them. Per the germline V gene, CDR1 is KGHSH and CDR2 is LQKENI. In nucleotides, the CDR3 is TGTGCCAGCGCGACCGTCGAGGTCGAGCAGTACTTC. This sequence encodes CASATVEVEQYF. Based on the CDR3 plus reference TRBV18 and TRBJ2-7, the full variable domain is NAGVMQNPRHLVRRRGQEARLRCSPMKGHSHVYWYRQLPEEGLKFMVYLQKENIIDESGMPKERFSAEFPKEGPSILRIQQVVRGDSAAYFCASATVEVEQYFGPGTRLTVT.

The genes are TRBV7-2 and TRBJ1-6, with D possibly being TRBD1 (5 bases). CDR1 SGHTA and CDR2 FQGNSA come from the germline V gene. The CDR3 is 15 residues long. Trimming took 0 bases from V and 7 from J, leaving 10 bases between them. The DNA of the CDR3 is TGTGCCAGCAGCTTAGCCCAGGGTGGGAATTCACCCCTCCACTTT. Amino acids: CASSLAQGGNSPLHF.

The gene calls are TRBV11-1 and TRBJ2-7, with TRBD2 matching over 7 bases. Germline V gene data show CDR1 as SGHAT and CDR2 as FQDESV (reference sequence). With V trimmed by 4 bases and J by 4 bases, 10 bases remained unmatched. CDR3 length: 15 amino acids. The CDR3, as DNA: TGTGCCAGCAGCTCGTACCGCGGGAGATTTTACGAGCAGTACTTC. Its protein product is CASSSYRGRFYEQYF. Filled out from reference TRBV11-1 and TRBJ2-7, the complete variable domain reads EAEVAQSPRYKITEKSQAVAFWCDPISGHATLYWYRQILGQGPELLVQFQDESVVDDSQLPKDRFSAERLKGVDSTLKIQPAELGDSAMYLCASSSYRGRFYEQYFGPGTRLTVT.

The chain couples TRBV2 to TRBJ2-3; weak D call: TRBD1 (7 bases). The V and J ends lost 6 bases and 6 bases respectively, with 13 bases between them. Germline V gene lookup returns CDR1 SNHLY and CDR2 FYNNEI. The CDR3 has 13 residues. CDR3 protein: CASSPTGRDTQYF. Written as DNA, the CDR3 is TGTGCCAGCAGCCCGACAGGGAGGGATACGCAGTATTTT.

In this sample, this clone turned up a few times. CDR3: CASILRGGETQYF. In nucleotides, the CDR3 is TGTGCCAGTATTCTTCGCGGGGGCGAGACCCAGTACTTC. V usage is TRBV19 and J usage is TRBJ2-5, with D maybe TRBD2 (7 bases). Looked up from germline, CDR1 is LNHDA and CDR2 is SQIVND (reference sequence). This CDR3 comprises 13 residues. The ends were cut back, 7 bases at V and 5 bases at J, with 14 bases in the middle.

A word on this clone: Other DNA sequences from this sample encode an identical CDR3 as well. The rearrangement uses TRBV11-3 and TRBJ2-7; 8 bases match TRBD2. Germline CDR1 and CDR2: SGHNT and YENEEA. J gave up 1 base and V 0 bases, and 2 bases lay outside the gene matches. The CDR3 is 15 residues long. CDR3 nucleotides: TGTGCCAGCAGCTTAGAAGCGGGGGATTCCTACGAGCAGTACTTC. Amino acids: CASSLEAGDSYEQYF.

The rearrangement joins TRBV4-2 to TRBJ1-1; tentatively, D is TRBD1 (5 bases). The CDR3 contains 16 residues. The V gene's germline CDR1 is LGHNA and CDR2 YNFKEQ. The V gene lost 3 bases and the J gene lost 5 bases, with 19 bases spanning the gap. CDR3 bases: TGTGCCAGCAGCCAGGTGGCCGGGACGGGGAGTACTGAAGCTTTCTTT. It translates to CASSQVAGTGSTEAFF.

In nucleotides, the CDR3 is TGTGCCAGCAGTCTGGACGTCGGGGTAGCCAAAAACATTCAGTACTTC. Protein sequence: CASSLDVGVAKNIQYF. The V and J genes are TRBV5-8 and TRBJ2-4, with a weak D call TRBD2 (5 bases). Trimming took off 5 bases at V and 0 bases at J, with 15 bases between the two ends. Germline CDR1 and CDR2: SGHTS and YDEGEE. This CDR3 spans 16 amino acids.

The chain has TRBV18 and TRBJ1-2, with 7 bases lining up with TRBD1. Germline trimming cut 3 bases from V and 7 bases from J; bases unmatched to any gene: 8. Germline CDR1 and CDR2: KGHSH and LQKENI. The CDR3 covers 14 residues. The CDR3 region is CASSPPTGPSGYTF. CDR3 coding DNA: TGTGCCAGCTCACCTCCGACAGGGCCCTCTGGCTACACCTTC.

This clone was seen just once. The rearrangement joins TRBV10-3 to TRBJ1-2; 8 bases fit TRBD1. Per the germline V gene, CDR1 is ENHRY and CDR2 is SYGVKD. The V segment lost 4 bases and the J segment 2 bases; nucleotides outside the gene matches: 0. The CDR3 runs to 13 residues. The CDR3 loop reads CAISGDRNYGYTF. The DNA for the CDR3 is TGTGCCATCAGTGGGGACAGGAACTATGGCTACACCTTC.

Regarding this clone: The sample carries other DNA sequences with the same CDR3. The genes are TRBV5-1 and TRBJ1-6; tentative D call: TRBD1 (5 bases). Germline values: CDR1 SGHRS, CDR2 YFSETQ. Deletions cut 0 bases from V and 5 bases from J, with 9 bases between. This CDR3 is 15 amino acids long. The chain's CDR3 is CASSLVQGNNSPLHF. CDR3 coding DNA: TGCGCCAGCAGCTTGGTTCAGGGCAATAATTCACCCCTCCACTTT.

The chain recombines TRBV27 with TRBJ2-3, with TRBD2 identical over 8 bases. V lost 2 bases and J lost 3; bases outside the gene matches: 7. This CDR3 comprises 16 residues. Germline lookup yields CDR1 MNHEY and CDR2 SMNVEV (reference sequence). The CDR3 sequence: CASSLNGGGLTDTQYF. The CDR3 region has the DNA TGTGCCAGCAGTTTAAATGGCGGGGGGCTTACAGATACGCAGTATTTT.

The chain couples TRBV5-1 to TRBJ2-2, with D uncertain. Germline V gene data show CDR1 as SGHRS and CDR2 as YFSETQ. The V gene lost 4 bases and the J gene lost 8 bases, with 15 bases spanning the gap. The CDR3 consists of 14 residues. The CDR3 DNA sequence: TGCGCCAGCAGCCCCCCCGGGCCCCTGGGGGAGCTGTTTTTT. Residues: CASSPPGPLGELFF.

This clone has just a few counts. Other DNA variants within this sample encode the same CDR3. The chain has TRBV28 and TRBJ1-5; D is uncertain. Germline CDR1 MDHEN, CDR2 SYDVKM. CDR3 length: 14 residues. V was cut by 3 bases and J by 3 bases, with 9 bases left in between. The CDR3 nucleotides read TGTGCCAGCAGTTTTCAGAGTTCCAATCAGCCCCAGCATTTT. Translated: CASSFQSSNQPQHF. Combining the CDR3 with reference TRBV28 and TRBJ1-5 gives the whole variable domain DVKVTQSSRYLVKRTGEKVFLECVQDMDHENMFWYRQDPGLGLRLIYFSYDVKMKEKGDIPEGYSVSREKKERFSLILESASTNQTSMYLCASSFQSSNQPQHFGDGTRLSIL.